This T cell receptor (beta chain) was captured by sequencing in a study of identical twins. General study points: While abundant cord blood beta clonotypes carried fewer insertions, memory repertoires showed no such pattern. Sharing of beta out-of-frame sequences by twins showed a weaker excess. These conclusions were based on statistical analysis (cross-sectional, not following the same donors).

Each cDNA held unique molecular identifiers, and template switching gave it a universal primer site. TCRdb independently ran MiXCR on the 5' RACE reads; one entry per CDR3 protein. The sample records more than 200,000 distinct CDR3 sequences, approximately 9% being singletons. Per the germline V gene, CDR1 is DFQATT and CDR2 is SNEGSKA (reference sequence). Unmatched junction bases numbered 7, after V lost 5 bases and J lost 11 bases. The length of the CDR3 is 12 residues. This clonotype was counted many times. Its specificity is not known. J is TRBJ2-3 and V is TRBV20-1; 10 nucleotides align to TRBD2. Sequencing was performed on memory (CD45RO+) T cells sorted from blood. The clonotype originates from a woman aged 18-29 years in good health. CDR3 sequence (DNA): TGCAGTGCTCCTAAACCTAGCGGGGGGCAGTATTTT. Translation gives CSAPKPSGGQYF.